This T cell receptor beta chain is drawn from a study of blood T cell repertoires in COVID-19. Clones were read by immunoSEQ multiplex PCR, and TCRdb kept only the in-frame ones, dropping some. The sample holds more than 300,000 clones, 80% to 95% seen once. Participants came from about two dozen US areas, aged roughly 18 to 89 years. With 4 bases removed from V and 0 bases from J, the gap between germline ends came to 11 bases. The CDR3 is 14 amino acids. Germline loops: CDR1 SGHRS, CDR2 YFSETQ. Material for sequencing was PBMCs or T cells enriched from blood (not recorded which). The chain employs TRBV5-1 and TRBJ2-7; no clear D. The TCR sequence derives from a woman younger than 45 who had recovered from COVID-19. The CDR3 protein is CASSLIPSSYEQYF. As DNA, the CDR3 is TGCGCCAGCAGCCTTATACCTAGCTCCTACGAGCAGTACTTC.